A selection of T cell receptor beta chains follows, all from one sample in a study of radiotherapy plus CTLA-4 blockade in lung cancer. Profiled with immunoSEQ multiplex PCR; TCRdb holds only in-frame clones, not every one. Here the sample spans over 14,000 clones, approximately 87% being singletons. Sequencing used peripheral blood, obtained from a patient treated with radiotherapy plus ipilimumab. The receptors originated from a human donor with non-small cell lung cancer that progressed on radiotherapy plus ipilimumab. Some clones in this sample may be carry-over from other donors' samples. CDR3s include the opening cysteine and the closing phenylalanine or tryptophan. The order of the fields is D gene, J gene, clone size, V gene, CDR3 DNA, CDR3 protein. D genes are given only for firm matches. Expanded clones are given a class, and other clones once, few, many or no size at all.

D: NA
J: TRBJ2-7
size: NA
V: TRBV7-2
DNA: TGTGCCAGCAGCTTAGGGGCAGGGGTCGGGGCCTACGAGCAGTACTTC
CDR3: CASSLGAGVGAYEQYF

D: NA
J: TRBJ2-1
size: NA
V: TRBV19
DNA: TGTGCCAGTAGTCGACAGCCGAGCTCCTACAATGAGCAGTTCTTC
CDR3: CASSRQPSSYNEQFF

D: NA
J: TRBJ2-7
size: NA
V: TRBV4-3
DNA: TGCGCCAGCAGCCAAGATACCCGGACATATCTCCACTACGAGCAGTACTTC
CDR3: CASSQDTRTYLHYEQYF

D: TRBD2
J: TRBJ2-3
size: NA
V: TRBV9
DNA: TGTGCCAGCAGCCCCGGGACTAGCGGGAGAGATACGCAGTATTTT
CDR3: CASSPGTSGRDTQYF

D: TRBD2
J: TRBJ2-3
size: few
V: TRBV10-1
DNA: TGCGCCAGCAGTGATTCCGGGACTAGCGGGGGGAGAACAGATACGCAGTATTTT
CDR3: CASSDSGTSGGRTDTQYF

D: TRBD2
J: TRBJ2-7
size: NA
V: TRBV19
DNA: TGTGCCAGTAGTCCGGGGACTAGCGGGATCTACGAGCAGTACTTC
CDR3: CASSPGTSGIYEQYF

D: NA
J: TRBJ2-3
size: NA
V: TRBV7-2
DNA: TGTGCCAGCAGCTTAGGGTTTGGCATGGATACGCAGTATTTT
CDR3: CASSLGFGMDTQYF

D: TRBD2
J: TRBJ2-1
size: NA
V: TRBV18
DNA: TGTGCCAGCTCACCAGACAGCGGGGGGGTCAATGAGCAGTTCTTC
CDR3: CASSPDSGGVNEQFF

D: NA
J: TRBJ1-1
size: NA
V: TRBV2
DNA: TGTGCCAGCAGTGGTCGGACAGCGATGAACACTGAAGCTTTCTTT
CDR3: CASSGRTAMNTEAFF

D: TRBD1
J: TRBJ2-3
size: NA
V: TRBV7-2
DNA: TGTGCCAGCAGCTTAGTCGGGACAGCCGGTAGCACAGATACGCAGTATTTT
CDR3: CASSLVGTAGSTDTQYF

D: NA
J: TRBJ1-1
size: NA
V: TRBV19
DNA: TGTGCCAGTAGTATAGAAGGCAGGGAGAACACTGAAGCTTTCTTT
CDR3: CASSIEGRENTEAFF

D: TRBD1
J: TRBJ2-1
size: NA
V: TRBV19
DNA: TGTGCCAGTAGCGACAGGGGAGGTCTCAATGAGCAGTTCTTC
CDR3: CASSDRGGLNEQFF

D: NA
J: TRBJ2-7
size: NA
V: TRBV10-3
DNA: TGTGCCATCAGTGAGTTCCCTCATTACGGAGGGCCTTCCGACGAGCAGTACTTC
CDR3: CAISEFPHYGGPSDEQYF

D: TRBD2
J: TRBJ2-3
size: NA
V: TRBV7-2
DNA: TGTGCCAGCAGCATGGGGACTAGCGGGGACCAAAACACAGATACGCAGTATTTT
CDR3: CASSMGTSGDQNTDTQYF

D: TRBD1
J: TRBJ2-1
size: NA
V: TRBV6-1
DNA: TGTGCCAGCAGTGAGTACCGACAGGGTCAGGATGAGCAGTTCTTC
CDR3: CASSEYRQGQDEQFF

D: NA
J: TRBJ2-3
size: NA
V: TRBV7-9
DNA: TGTGCCAGCAGCTTAGCGAGAGGCACAGATACGCAGTATTTT
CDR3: CASSLARGTDTQYF

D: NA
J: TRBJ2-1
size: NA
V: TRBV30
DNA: TGTGCCTGGAGTAAGCTAGCGAAAGGTCATGAGCAGTTCTTC
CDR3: CAWSKLAKGHEQFF

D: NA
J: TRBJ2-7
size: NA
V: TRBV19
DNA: TGTGCCAGTGCCAGCGACAGCGTAGGCTACGAGCAGTACTTC
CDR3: CASASDSVGYEQYF

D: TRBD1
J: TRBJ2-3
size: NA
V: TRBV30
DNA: TGTGCCTGGGGGAAGGGGGCGGATACGCAGTATTTT
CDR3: CAWGKGADTQYF

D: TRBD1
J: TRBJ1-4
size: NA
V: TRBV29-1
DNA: TGCAGCGTTGTATCCGGGACAGGGACCGAAAAACTGTTTTTT
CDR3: CSVVSGTGTEKLFF

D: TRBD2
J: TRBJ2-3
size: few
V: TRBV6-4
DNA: TGTGCCAGCAGTGACTCGACTAGCGGGGACACAGATACGCAGTATTTT
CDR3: CASSDSTSGDTDTQYF

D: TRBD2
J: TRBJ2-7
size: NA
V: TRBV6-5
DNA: TGTGCCAGCAGTTACAGACGGGGGGTAAACGAGCAGTACTTC
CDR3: CASSYRRGVNEQYF

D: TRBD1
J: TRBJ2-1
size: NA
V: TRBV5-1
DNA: TGCGCCAGCAGCTCGACAGGGGGCGAATACAATGAGCAGTTCTTC
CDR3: CASSSTGGEYNEQFF

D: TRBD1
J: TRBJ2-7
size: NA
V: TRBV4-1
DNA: TGCGCCAGCAGCTTCCGGGACAGCACCTACGAGCAGTACTTC
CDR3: CASSFRDSTYEQYF

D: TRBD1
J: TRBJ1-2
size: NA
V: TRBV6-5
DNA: TGTGCCAGCAGTTATGACAGGGGCCAAGCTAACTATGGCTACACCTTC
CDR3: CASSYDRGQANYGYTF

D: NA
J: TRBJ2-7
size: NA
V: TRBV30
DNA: TGTGCCTGGAGCGAACGGGATTCCTACGAGCAGTACTTC
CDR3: CAWSERDSYEQYF

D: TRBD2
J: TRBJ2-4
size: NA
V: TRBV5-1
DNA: TGCGCCAGCAGCTTGGCCCGGACTAGCGGGAGGCACATTCAGTACTTC
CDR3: CASSLARTSGRHIQYF

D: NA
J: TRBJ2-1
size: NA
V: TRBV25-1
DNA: TGTGCCAGCAGTGCTTATAATGAGCAGTTCTTC
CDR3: CASSAYNEQFF

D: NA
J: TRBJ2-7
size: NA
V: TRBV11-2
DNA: TGTGCCAGCAGCTTAGATCGAAGCGGAGGATACGAGCAGTACTTC
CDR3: CASSLDRSGGYEQYF

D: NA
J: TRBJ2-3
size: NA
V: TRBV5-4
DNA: TGTGCCAGCAGCTTGAAGAGCGCCACAGATACGCAGTATTTT
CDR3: CASSLKSATDTQYF

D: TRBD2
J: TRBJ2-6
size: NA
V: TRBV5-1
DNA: TGCGCCAGCAGCAGAAGCGGGACGGCGAGCTCTGGGGCCAACGTCCTGACTTTC
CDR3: CASSRSGTASSGANVLTF

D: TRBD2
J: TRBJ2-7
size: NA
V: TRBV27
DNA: TGTGCCAGCAAACTAGCGGGAGTTGACGAGCAGTACTTC
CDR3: CASKLAGVDEQYF

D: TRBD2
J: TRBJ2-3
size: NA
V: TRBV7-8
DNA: TGTGCCAGCAGCTTCCTGAGAACTAGCGGGGTAACCACAGATACGCAGTATTTT
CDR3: CASSFLRTSGVTTDTQYF

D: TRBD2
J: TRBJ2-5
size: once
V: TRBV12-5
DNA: TGTGCTAGTGGCCGCGGACTAGCGGGAGGGTCTGACGAGACCCAGTACTTC
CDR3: CASGRGLAGGSDETQYF

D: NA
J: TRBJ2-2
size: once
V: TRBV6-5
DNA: TGTGCCAGCTGCACGGACAGAAACACCGGGGAGCTGTTTTTT
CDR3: CASCTDRNTGELFF

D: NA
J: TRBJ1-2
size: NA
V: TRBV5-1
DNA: TGCGCCAGCAGCTTGGGTATGGCAAACTATGGCTACACCTTC
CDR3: CASSLGMANYGYTF

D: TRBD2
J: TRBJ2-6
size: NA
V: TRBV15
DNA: TGTGCCACCAGCAGAGACCTCCTAGCGGGGGTTGGGGCCAACGTCCTGACTTTC
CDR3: CATSRDLLAGVGANVLTF

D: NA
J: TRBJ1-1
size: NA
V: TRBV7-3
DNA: TGTGCCAGCAGCTCGACAGGAGGACGGGTCACTGAAGCTTTCTTT
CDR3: CASSSTGGRVTEAFF

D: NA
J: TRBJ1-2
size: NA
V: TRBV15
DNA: TGTGCCACCAGCAGAGATCGGGAGGCGACTAACTATGGCTACACCTTC
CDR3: CATSRDREATNYGYTF

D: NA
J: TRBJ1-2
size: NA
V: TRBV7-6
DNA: TGTGCCAGCAGCCGCAGGCCTGAATCTCGAAAGATCTATGGCTACACCTTC
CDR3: CASSRRPESRKIYGYTF

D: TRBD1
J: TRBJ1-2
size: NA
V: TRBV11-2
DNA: TGTGCCAGCAGCGCCTCGGGACAGGGAGCCACCTTC
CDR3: CASSASGQGATF

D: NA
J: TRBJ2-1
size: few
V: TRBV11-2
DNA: TGTGCCAGCAGCCGCTCTCCAGGCTCCTACAATGAGCAGTTCTTC
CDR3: CASSRSPGSYNEQFF

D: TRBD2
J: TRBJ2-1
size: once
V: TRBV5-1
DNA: TGCGCCAGCAGCCCTATAGGACGTCCAGCGGGAGGCTCCTACAATGAGCAGTTCTTC
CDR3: CASSPIGRPAGGSYNEQFF

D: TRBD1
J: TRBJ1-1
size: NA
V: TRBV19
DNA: TGTGCCAGTAGTATAGATGGCGTTCGGGACAGGGTGACGGCTTTCTTT
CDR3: CASSIDGVRDRVTAFF

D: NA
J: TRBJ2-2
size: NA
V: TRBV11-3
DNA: TGTGCCAGCAGCGGGGGGGGCATCTCCGGGGAGCTGTTTTTT
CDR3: CASSGGGISGELFF

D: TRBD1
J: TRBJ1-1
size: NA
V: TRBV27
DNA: TGTGCCAGCAAGGCTGGACAGGTCAAGAACACTGAAGCTTTCTTT
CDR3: CASKAGQVKNTEAFF

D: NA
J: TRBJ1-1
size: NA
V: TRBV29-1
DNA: TGCAGCGTTGAAAGACAAAATACTGAAGCTTTCTTT
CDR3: CSVERQNTEAFF

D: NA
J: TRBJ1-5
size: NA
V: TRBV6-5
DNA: TGTGCCAGCCGCAGGGCGGACAATCAGCCCCAGCATTTT
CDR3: CASRRADNQPQHF

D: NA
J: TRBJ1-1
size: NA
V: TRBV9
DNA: TGTGCCAGCAGCCAAGCGAGGGGGATCGCTGAAGCTTTCTTT
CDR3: CASSQARGIAEAFF

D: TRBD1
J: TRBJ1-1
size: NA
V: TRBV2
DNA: TGTGCCACTAGCCGACAGGGGGCGAACACTGAAGCTTTCTTT
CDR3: CATSRQGANTEAFF

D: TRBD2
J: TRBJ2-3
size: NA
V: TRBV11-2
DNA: TGTGCCAGCAGCTACCGACTAGCTGCGGGAGATACGCAGTATTTT
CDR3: CASSYRLAAGDTQYF

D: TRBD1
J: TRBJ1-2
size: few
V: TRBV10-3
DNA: TGTGCCATCAGGGGGGACAGAAACTATGGCTACACCTTC
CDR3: CAIRGDRNYGYTF

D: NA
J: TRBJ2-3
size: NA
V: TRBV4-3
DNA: TGCGCCAGCAGCCAAGATCGTTGGAATGATTTGACAGTAGGTACAGATACGCAGTATTTT
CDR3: CASSQDRWNDLTVGTDTQYF

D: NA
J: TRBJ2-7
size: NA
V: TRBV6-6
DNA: TGTGCCAGCAGTTCGCATCAGAACAGGGTCTCCTACGAGCAGTACTTC
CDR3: CASSSHQNRVSYEQYF

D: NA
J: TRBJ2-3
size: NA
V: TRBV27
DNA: TGTGCCAGCAGTTCTCTGCAGAGCACAGATACGCAGTATTTT
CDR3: CASSSLQSTDTQYF